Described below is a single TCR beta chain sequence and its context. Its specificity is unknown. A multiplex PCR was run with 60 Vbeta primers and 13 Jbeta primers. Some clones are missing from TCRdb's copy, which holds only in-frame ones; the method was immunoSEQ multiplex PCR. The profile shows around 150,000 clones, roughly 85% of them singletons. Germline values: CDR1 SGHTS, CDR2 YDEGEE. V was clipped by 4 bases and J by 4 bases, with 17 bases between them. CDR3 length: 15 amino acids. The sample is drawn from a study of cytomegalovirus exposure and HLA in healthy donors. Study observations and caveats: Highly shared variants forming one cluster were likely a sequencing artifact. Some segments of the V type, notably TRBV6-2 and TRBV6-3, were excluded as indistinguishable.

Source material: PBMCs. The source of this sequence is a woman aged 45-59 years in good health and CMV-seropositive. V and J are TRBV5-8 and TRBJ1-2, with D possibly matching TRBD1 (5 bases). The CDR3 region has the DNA TGTGCCAGCAGCCCCCCACCGGGGGTAGGCTATGGCTACACCTTC. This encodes CASSPPPGVGYGYTF.